One T cell receptor (beta chain) is described in this entry. The target antigen is unknown. V lost 0 bases and J 0 bases, leaving 10 bases between the germline ends. The CDR3 has 16 residues. The germline V gene has CDR1 ENHRY and CDR2 SYGVKD. The treatment was: about 20 received Ad26.COV2.S at low or high dose, single or two shots; a few received placebo; per-sample allocation not given. The samples were gathered on day 63 after the first injection of vaccine or placebo. These data originate in a study of Ad26.COV2.S vaccination and SARS-CoV-2 variants. Study at large: Intramuscular Ad26.COV2.S at 5x10^10 or 1x10^11 viral particles. Study-level points and caveats: Substantial response breadth was reportedly seen for spike-specific CD8+ and CD4+ T cells after vaccination.

TCRdb's table, derived via immunoSEQ multiplex PCR, lists solely in-frame clones and lacks some. This table holds about 480,000 clones, around nine tenths found once. Source: peripheral blood, taken in a trial of Ad26.COV2.S vaccine versus placebo. The J gene is TRBJ2-3, the V gene TRBV10-3; tentatively, D is TRBD1 (5 bases). This TCR was sampled from a person aged 18-65 years who received the Ad26.COV2.S COVID-19 vaccine or a placebo. CDR3 bases: TGTGCCATCAGTGAGTCTTGGGGCACCAGCACAGATACGCAGTATTTT. Residues: CAISESWGTSTDTQYF.